Listed below are T cell receptor beta chains from one sample, sequenced in a study of early T cells in non-severe SARS-CoV-2 infection. TCRdb processed the 5' RACE reads anew with MiXCR; each CDR3 protein has one entry. This sample yields tens of thousands of distinct CDR3 sequences, of which roughly 15% are seen a single time; 4.5% to 6% belongs to the top ten. Sequences were derived from whole blood, sampled at baseline. The receptors were sampled from an adult who was a healthcare worker with PCR-confirmed SARS-CoV-2 infection or an uninfected control (not recorded which). Both conserved end residues are part of each CDR3. The order of the fields is J gene, V gene, clone size, D gene, CDR3 DNA, CDR3 protein. The D gene is left open where the match is weak. Size is stated for part of the rows, as once, few or many counts, or as a class when the clone is expanded.

j_call: TRBJ1-3; v_call: TRBV6-1; clone_size: many; d_call: .; cdr3_nt: TGTGCCAGCATCGGAGGAAACACCATATATTTT; cdr3_aa: CASIGGNTIYF
j_call: TRBJ2-1; v_call: TRBV19; clone_size: few; d_call: .; cdr3_nt: TGTGCCAGTAGTATGAGGGGGAATGAGCAGTTCTTC; cdr3_aa: CASSMRGNEQFF
j_call: TRBJ1-1; v_call: TRBV10-1; clone_size: .; d_call: .; cdr3_nt: TGCGCCAGCAGTGAGTCCCCGGGGAACACTGAAGCTTTCTTT; cdr3_aa: CASSESPGNTEAFF
j_call: TRBJ2-7; v_call: TRBV3-1; clone_size: few; d_call: .; cdr3_nt: TGTGCCAGCAGCCAAGACCGGACGGAAGCCTACGAGCAGTACTTC; cdr3_aa: CASSQDRTEAYEQYF
j_call: TRBJ2-1; v_call: TRBV9; clone_size: few; d_call: TRBD2; cdr3_nt: TGTGCCAGCAGCGTAGGCCCCTCTAGCGGTGCCTACAATGAGCAGTTCTTC; cdr3_aa: CASSVGPSSGAYNEQFF
j_call: TRBJ1-3; v_call: TRBV6-1; clone_size: .; d_call: .; cdr3_nt: TGTGCCAGCAGTCCGGACTACTCTGGAAACACCATATATTTT; cdr3_aa: CASSPDYSGNTIYF
j_call: TRBJ2-1; v_call: TRBV12-3/TRBV12-4; clone_size: many; d_call: TRBD2; cdr3_nt: TGTGCCAGCAGTACAGCCGGGACTAGCGGCGAGCAGTTCTTC; cdr3_aa: CASSTAGTSGEQFF
j_call: TRBJ2-1; v_call: TRBV4-2; clone_size: many; d_call: .; cdr3_nt: TGTGCCAGCAGCCGTTCAAAGGGGGAGGAACGACCCCTCAATGAGCAGTTCTTC; cdr3_aa: CASSRSKGEERPLNEQFF
j_call: TRBJ2-3; v_call: TRBV28; clone_size: few; d_call: .; cdr3_nt: TGTGCCAGCAGTATCGACGCAGATACGCAGTATTTT; cdr3_aa: CASSIDADTQYF
j_call: TRBJ1-1; v_call: TRBV6-5; clone_size: few; d_call: .; cdr3_nt: TGTGCCAGCAGTCTCTCGGCTATGACTGAAGCTTTCTTT; cdr3_aa: CASSLSAMTEAFF
j_call: TRBJ2-2; v_call: TRBV19; clone_size: many; d_call: TRBD2; cdr3_nt: TGTGCCAGTATCCGGACTAGCGGGGGGAACACCGGGGAGCTGTTTTTT; cdr3_aa: CASIRTSGGNTGELFF
j_call: TRBJ2-3; v_call: TRBV11-2; clone_size: many; d_call: .; cdr3_nt: TGTGCCAGCAGCTCGTCCCCAGGGAGGCGCACAGATACGCAGTATTTT; cdr3_aa: CASSSSPGRRTDTQYF
j_call: TRBJ2-1; v_call: TRBV2; clone_size: .; d_call: .; cdr3_nt: TGTGCCAGCAACCGGCTAGCCCCTAATGAGCAGTTCTTC; cdr3_aa: CASNRLAPNEQFF
j_call: TRBJ2-7; v_call: TRBV20-1; clone_size: .; d_call: .; cdr3_nt: TGCAGTGCTAGCTCTCCGTCCGGAGAGGGCGAGCAGTACTTC; cdr3_aa: CSASSPSGEGEQYF
j_call: TRBJ2-1; v_call: TRBV28; clone_size: few; d_call: TRBD1; cdr3_nt: TGTGCCAGCAGTTACGGGACAGCTAACAATGAGCAGTTCTTC; cdr3_aa: CASSYGTANNEQFF
j_call: TRBJ1-5; v_call: TRBV5-1; clone_size: .; d_call: TRBD1; cdr3_nt: TGCGCCAGCAGCTTGGACGGGACAGCTAATCAGCCCCAGCATTTT; cdr3_aa: CASSLDGTANQPQHF
j_call: TRBJ2-1; v_call: TRBV9; clone_size: few; d_call: .; cdr3_nt: TGTGCCAGCAGCGTTGGGGGCTGGAACGAGCAGTTCTTC; cdr3_aa: CASSVGGWNEQFF
j_call: TRBJ2-7; v_call: TRBV6-1; clone_size: .; d_call: .; cdr3_nt: TGTGCCAGCACCGACAGTGACTACGAGCAGTACTTC; cdr3_aa: CASTDSDYEQYF
j_call: TRBJ2-5; v_call: TRBV2; clone_size: .; d_call: .; cdr3_nt: TGTGCCAGCCTCGACAGCTACCAAGAGACCCAGTACTTC; cdr3_aa: CASLDSYQETQYF
j_call: TRBJ2-7; v_call: TRBV7-9; clone_size: .; d_call: .; cdr3_nt: TGTGCCAGCAGCCCTACTAGTCCCCACGAGCAGTACTTC; cdr3_aa: CASSPTSPHEQYF
j_call: TRBJ2-1; v_call: TRBV12-3/TRBV12-4; clone_size: .; d_call: TRBD2; cdr3_nt: TGTGCCAGCAGTGCCGGGACTAGCGGGAGCAATGAGCAGTTCTTC; cdr3_aa: CASSAGTSGSNEQFF
j_call: TRBJ2-7; v_call: TRBV5-6; clone_size: .; d_call: TRBD2; cdr3_nt: TGTGCCAGCAGCTCCTACCAAGCGGGAGGGCCCTACGAGCAGTACTTC; cdr3_aa: CASSSYQAGGPYEQYF
j_call: TRBJ1-4; v_call: TRBV4-2; clone_size: .; d_call: .; cdr3_nt: TGTGCCAGCAGACCCGGGAGAGAAAAACTGTTTTTT; cdr3_aa: CASRPGREKLFF
j_call: TRBJ2-7; v_call: TRBV3-1; clone_size: .; d_call: TRBD2; cdr3_nt: TGTGCCAGCAGCGCAGCGGGAGGGAATTACGAGCAGTACTTC; cdr3_aa: CASSAAGGNYEQYF
j_call: TRBJ2-1; v_call: TRBV6-2/TRBV6-3; clone_size: few; d_call: TRBD1; cdr3_nt: TGTGCCAGCAGCTCCGGGACAGGGGACTACAATGAGCAGTTCTTC; cdr3_aa: CASSSGTGDYNEQFF
j_call: TRBJ2-7; v_call: TRBV28; clone_size: few; d_call: TRBD2; cdr3_nt: TGTGCCAGCAGTTCCCCTAGCGGGACCTACGAGCAGTACTTC; cdr3_aa: CASSSPSGTYEQYF